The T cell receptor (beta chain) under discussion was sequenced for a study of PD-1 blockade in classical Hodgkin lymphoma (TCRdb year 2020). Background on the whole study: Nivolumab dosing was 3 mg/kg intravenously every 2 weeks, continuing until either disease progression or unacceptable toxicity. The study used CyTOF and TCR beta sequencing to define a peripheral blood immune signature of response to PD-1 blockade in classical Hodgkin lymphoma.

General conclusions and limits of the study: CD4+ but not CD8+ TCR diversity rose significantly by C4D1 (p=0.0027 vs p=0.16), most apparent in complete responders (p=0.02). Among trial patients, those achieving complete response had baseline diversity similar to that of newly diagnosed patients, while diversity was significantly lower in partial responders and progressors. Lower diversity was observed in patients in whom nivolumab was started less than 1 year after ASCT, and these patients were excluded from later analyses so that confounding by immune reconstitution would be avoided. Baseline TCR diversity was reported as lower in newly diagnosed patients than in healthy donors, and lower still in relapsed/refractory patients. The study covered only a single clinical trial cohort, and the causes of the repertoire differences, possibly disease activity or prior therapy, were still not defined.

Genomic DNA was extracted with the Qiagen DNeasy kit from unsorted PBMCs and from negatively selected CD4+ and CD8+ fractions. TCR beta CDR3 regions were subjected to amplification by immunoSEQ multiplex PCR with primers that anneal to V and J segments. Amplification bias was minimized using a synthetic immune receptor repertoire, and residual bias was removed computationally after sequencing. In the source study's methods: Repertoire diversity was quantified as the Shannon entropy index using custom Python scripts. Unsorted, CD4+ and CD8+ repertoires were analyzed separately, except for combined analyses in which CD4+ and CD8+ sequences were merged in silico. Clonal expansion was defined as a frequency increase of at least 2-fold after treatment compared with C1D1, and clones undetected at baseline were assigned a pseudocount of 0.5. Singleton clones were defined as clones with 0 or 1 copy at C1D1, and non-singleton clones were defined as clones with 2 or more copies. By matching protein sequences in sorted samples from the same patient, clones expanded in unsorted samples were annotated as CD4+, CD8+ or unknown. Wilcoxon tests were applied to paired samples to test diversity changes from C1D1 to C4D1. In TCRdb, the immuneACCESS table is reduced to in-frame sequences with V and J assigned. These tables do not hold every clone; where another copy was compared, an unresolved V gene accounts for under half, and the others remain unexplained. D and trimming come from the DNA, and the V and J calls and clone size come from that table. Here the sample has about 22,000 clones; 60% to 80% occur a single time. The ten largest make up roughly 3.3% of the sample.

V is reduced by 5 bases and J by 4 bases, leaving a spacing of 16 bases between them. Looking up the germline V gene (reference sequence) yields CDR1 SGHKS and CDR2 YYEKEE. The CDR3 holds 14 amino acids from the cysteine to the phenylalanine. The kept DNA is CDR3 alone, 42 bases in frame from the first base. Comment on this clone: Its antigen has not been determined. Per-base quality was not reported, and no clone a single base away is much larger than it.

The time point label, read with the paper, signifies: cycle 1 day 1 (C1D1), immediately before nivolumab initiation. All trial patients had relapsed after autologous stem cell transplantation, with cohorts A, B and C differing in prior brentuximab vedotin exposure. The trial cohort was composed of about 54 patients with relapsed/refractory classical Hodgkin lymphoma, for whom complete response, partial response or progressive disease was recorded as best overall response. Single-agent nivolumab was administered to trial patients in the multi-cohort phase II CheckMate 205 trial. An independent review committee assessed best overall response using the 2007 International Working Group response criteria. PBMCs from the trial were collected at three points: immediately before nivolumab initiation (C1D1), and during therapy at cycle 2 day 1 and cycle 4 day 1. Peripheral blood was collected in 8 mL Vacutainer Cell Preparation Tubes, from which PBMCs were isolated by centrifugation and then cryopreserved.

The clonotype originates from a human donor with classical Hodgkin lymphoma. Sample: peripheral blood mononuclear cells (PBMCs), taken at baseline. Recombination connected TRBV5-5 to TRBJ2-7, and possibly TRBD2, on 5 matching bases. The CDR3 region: CASSSSDSFYEQYF. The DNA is TGTGCCAGCAGTTCCTCGGACTCCTTTTACGAGCAGTACTTC. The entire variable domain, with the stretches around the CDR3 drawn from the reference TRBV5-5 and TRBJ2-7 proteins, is DAGVTQSPTHLIKTRGQQVTLRCSPISGHKSVSWYQQVLGQGPQFIFQYYEKEERGRGNFPDRFSARQFPNYSSELNVNALLLGDSALYLCASSSSDSFYEQYFGPGTRLTVT.